This T cell receptor beta chain was sequenced in a study of tumor-infiltrating lymphocytes in localized non-small cell lung cancer. Background on the study: Several tumor histologies, both smoking statuses, and some post-neoadjuvant chemotherapy samples were included.

General observations from the study: Different pieces of the same tissue went to different assays, confounding technical variation with intratumor heterogeneity.

In regard to this clone: Its antigen is still unknown.

TCRdb keeps only in-frame clones here, not all; method: immunoSEQ multiplex PCR. This table has 7,000 to 9,500 clones, approximately 79% appearing once. What was sequenced was uninvolved lung tissue not adjacent to the tumor. This TCR was recovered from a human donor with non-small cell lung cancer.

The CDR3: CSVSEGNTIYF. The CDR3 DNA sequence: TGCAGCGTTTCAGAGGGGAACACCATATATTTT. The chain has TRBV29-1 and TRBJ1-3, with D possibly being TRBD1 (5 bases). Trimming left V 5 bases short and J 7 bases short, with 9 bases between. Germline V gene lookup returns CDR1 SQVTM and CDR2 ANQGSEA. The CDR3 contains 11 residues.